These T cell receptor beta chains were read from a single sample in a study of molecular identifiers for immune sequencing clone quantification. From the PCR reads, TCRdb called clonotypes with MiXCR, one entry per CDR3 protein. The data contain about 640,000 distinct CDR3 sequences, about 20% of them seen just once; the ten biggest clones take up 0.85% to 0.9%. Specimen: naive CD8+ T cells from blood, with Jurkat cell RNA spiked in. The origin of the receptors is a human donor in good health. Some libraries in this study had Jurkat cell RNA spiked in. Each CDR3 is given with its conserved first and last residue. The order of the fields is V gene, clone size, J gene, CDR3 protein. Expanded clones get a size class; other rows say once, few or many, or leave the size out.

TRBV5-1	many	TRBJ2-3	CASSSLTISTDTQYF
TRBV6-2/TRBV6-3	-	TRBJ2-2	CASSYVGVSNTGELFF
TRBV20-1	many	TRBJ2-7	CSARELGQGGYEQYF
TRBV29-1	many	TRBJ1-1	CSADKDEAFF
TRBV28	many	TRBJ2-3	CASSPGVRSTDTQYF
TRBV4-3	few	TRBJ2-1	CASSQTSISPNEQFF
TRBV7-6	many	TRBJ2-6	CASSLGGGAEFAGANVLTF
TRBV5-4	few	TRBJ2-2	CASGPGISGELFF
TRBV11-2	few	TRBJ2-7	CASSSNRRETSGRDYEQYF
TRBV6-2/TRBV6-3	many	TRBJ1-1	CASSLTGGETEAFF
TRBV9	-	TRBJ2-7	CASSVGGTSVYEQYF
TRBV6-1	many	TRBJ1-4	CASSRTGGTNEKLFF
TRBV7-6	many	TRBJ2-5	CASSDPGRQETQYF
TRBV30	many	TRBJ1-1	CAWRGQSEAFF
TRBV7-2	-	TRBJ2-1	CASSMAEGNEQFF
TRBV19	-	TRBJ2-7	CASSIGLGQGHEQYF
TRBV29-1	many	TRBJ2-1	CSVDSREGYNEQFF
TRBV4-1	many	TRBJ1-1	CASSPGQGTTEAFF
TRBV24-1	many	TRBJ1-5	CATSDSVEPQHF
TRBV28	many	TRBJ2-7	CASSGGYEQYF
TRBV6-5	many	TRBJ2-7	CATHPGAWVRDEQYF
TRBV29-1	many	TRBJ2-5	CSVGREFQETQYF
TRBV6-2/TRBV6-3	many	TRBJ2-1	CASSYSKLVPSSYNEQFF
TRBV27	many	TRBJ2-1	CASSLSVIAGVNEQFF
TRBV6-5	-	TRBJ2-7	CASSYVSSGPYEQYF
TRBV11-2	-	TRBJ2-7	CASSPGRGQVGSYEQYF
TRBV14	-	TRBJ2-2	CASSQFTQGRWAGGELFF
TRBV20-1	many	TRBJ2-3	CSARAPGTGTDTQYF
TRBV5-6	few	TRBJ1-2	CASSPGGRVNYGYTF
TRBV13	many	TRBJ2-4	CASSMDRESNIQYF
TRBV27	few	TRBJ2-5	CASGTLQETQYF
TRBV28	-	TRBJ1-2	CASSLMGAQGYTF
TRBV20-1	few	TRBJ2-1	CSARDLSGSSYNEQFF
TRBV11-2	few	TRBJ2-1	CASSLVAGAGNEQFF
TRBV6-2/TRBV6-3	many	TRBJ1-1	CASRLRTENTEAFF
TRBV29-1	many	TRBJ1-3	CSVEYWDSSSGNTIYF
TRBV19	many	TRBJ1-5	CASSIGGLGNQPQHF
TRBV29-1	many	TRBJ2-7	CSVRGEPGLAGPTGQYF
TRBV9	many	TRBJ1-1	CASSEGQGVNTEAFF
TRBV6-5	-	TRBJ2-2	CASNTRLAANTGELFF
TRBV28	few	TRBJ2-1	CASRWSSYNEQFF
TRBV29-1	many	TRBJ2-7	CSSRDSSYEQYF
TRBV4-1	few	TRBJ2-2	CASSQYGTGHLGNTGELFF
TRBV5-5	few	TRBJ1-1	CASSLTQPEGGENTEAFF
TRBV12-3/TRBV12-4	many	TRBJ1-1	CASSFRTGVNTEAFF
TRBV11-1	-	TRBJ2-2	CASSFTGAGTGELFF
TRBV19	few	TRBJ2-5	CASSIGRQGGLETQYF
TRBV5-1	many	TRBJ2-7	CASSLGAHTRYEQYF